These 21 T cell receptor beta chains share one sample of origin, sequenced in a study of blood T cell repertoires in COVID-19. Using immunoSEQ multiplex PCR, the repertoire was profiled, and TCRdb retains in-frame clones only, with some absent. The top ten clones hold 9.5% to 15% of a sample with approximately 180,000 clones, 85% to 90% of them seen once. The sample consisted of peripheral blood. These TCRs come from a woman in her 70s with COVID-19, enrolled during active disease.

The chain combines TRBV4-2 with TRBJ2-3; 8 bases line up with TRBD1. There are 15 residues in the CDR3. The germline gives CDR1 LGHNA, CDR2 YNFKEQ. Losses at the gene ends were 3 bases for V and 4 bases for J; bases not matched to a gene: 6. The CDR3 DNA reads as TGTGCCAGCAGCCAGGAGACAGGGGATGCAGATACGCAGTATTTT. This gives the protein CASSQETGDADTQYF.

The chain has TRBV3-1 (or the pseudogene TRBV3-2) and TRBJ2-7; TRBD2 might be the D (6 bases). Germline loops: CDR1 LGHDT, CDR2 YNNKEL (reference sequence). The CDR3 sequence is 18 residues long. V was pared by 0 bases and J by 0 bases, with 18 bases between. The CDR3 nucleotides read TGTGCCAGCAGCCAAGATTTGAGAGCGGGCTCTTACTCCTACGAGCAGTACTTC. Residues: CASSQDLRAGSYSYEQYF.

The chain links TRBV5-5 to TRBJ1-2, with D possibly matching TRBD1 (5 bases). The CDR3 spans 15 residues. The germline CDR1 and CDR2 sequences are SGHKS and YYEKEE (reference sequence). Trimming shortened V by 1 base and J by 5 bases, and 15 bases separated the two germline ends. DNA for the CDR3: TGTGCCAGCAGCTTGCCTCTAGGGGCGGCATATGGCTACACCTTC. The encoded protein is CASSLPLGAAYGYTF.

This clone showed up just once. V gene TRBV14 combines with J gene TRBJ2-7; 10 bases are a match to TRBD1. The V and J ends lost 4 bases and 3 bases, in that order; junction bases with no gene match: 6. The CDR3 has 15 amino acids. Germline V gene data show CDR1 as SGHDN and CDR2 as FVKESK. The CDR3 DNA reads as TGTGCCAGCAGCCGACAGGGGGCAGTGGGCTACGAGCAGTACTTC. Its protein product is CASSRQGAVGYEQYF.

The chain has TRBV5-1 and TRBJ2-7; the match to TRBD2 covers 7 bases. Germline V gene data show CDR1 as SGHRS and CDR2 as YFSETQ. The V gene end was trimmed by 2 bases and the J gene end by 0 bases; junction bases not matched to a gene: 2. The CDR3 sequence is 14 residues long. As DNA, the CDR3 is TGCGCCAGCAGCTTTGGCGGGAGCTCCTACGAGCAGTACTTC. Amino acids: CASSFGGSSYEQYF.

V usage is TRBV27 and J usage is TRBJ1-4; TRBD1 matches 7 bases. V gave up 8 bases and J gave up 7 bases; unmatched junction bases: 10. The CDR3 is 14 residues long. Germline CDR1 reads MNHEY; CDR2 reads SMNVEV (reference sequence). This CDR3 reads CASGHRGLGEKLFF. CDR3 DNA: TGTGCCAGCGGGCACAGGGGATTGGGTGAAAAACTGTTTTTT.

V and J are TRBV2 and TRBJ2-3; weak D call: TRBD1 (6 bases). Germline CDR1 and CDR2: SNHLY and FYNNEI. The CDR3 is 14 amino acids. V gave up 7 bases and J gave up 5 bases, with 16 bases separating them. In DNA form, the CDR3 reads TGTGCCAGCAAAAATCGAGGGGGACAAGATACGCAGTATTTT. This codes for CASKNRGGQDTQYF.

The rearrangement uses TRBV3-1 (or the pseudogene TRBV3-2) and TRBJ2-2, with a weak D call TRBD1 (5 bases). The V gene lost 4 bases and the J gene lost 6 bases, with 12 bases spanning the gap. The CDR3 has 14 residues. Germline CDR1 reads LGHDT; CDR2 reads YNNKEL (reference sequence). CDR3 protein: CASSRGPSAGELFF. The CDR3 region has the DNA TGTGCCAGCAGCCGGGGCCCTTCGGCCGGGGAGCTGTTTTTT.

V usage is TRBV2 and J usage is TRBJ2-7; 10 nucleotides match TRBD1. The V segment lost 6 bases and the J segment 0 bases; nucleotides outside the gene matches: 8. Germline V gene sequence: CDR1 SNHLY, CDR2 FYNNEI. This CDR3 contains 16 residues. CDR3 DNA sequence: TGTGCCAGCAGACAAGGACAGGGGGGAAGCTCCTACGAGCAGTACTTC. This codes for CASRQGQGGSSYEQYF.

V gene TRBV4-3 combines with J gene TRBJ2-3; 9 nucleotides match TRBD2. The CDR3 extends over 18 amino acids. CDR1 and CDR2 from the germline V gene are LGHNA and YSLEER. Trimming at V came to 0 bases and at J to 2 bases, leaving 9 bases not matched to a gene. CDR3 in amino acids: CASSQDVGAGGTTDTQYF. The DNA of the CDR3 is TGCGCCAGCAGCCAAGATGTGGGGGCGGGAGGGACCACAGATACGCAGTATTTT.

The V and J genes are TRBV30 and TRBJ1-1; 7 bases agree with TRBD1. Germline CDR1 is GTSNPN and CDR2 is SVGIG (reference sequence). With 2 bases clipped from V and 0 bases from J, the junction kept 6 bases outside the gene matches. The length of the CDR3 is 15 residues. CDR3 sequence reads: CAWSRGPIMNTEAFF. CDR3 nucleotides: TGTGCCTGGAGTAGGGGGCCTATCATGAACACTGAAGCTTTCTTT.

This clone came up a few times. The chain is built from TRBV28 and TRBJ2-2, with no clear D. This CDR3 has 14 residues. CDR1 and CDR2 from the germline V gene are MDHEN and SYDVKM. Trimming pared 6 bases from V and 4 bases from J, leaving 12 bases between. The CDR3 DNA reads TGTGCCAGCAGCCCGGTTTTGAGCACCGGGGAGCTGTTTTTT. Translated, it gives CASSPVLSTGELFF.

The rearrangement joins TRBV11-2 to TRBJ2-1; perhaps TRBD1 as D (5 bases). Germline lookup yields CDR1 SGHAT and CDR2 FQNNGV. V dropped 5 bases and J dropped 2 bases, with 10 bases sitting between them. CDR3 size: 14 residues. CDR3 amino acids: CASSPGWAYNEQFF. CDR3 in DNA: TGTGCCAGCAGCCCAGGGTGGGCCTACAATGAGCAGTTCTTC.

The V call is TRBV4-1, the J call TRBJ2-3; 8 positions agree with TRBD2. The CDR3 runs to 16 residues. The V gene's germline CDR1 is MGHRA and CDR2 YSYEKL. V dropped 2 bases and J dropped 8; count of bases not matched to a gene: 12. Here the CDR3 DNA reads TGCGCCAGCAGCCAACTCCTCGGGGGGGATTTTTTTACGCAGTATTTT. It yields the protein CASSQLLGGDFFTQYF.

The chain combines TRBV28 with TRBJ2-7, with TRBD2 matching 9 bases. Trimming took 6 bases from V and 2 from J; bases not matched to a gene: 5. The CDR3 has 14 residues. Germline V CDR1 and CDR2: MDHEN, SYDVKM. As DNA, the CDR3 is TGTGCCAGCAGGGATAGCGGGAGCCCCTACGAGCAGTACTTC. Its translation is CASRDSGSPYEQYF.

The rearrangement links TRBV10-3 to TRBJ1-5; D possibly corresponds to TRBD1 (6 bases). This CDR3 region has 15 residues. V shed 0 bases and J shed 6 bases, with 12 bases lying between them. The germline gives CDR1 ENHRY, CDR2 SYGVKD. This CDR3 is CAISESKGGGQPQHF. The CDR3, as DNA: TGTGCCATCAGTGAGTCAAAAGGGGGGGGTCAGCCCCAGCATTTT.

The CDR3, as DNA: TGTGCCAGCAGCTTAGAATACAGGAGTGGAAACACCATATATTTT. This encodes CASSLEYRSGNTIYF. V gene TRBV7-8 combines with J gene TRBJ1-3; D is possibly TRBD1 (5 bases). Trimming shortened V by 1 base and J by 3 bases, and 10 bases separated the two germline ends. CDR1 is SGHVS, CDR2 FQNEAQ, per germline. The CDR3 has 15 residues.

As to this clone: Within the sample, other DNA sequences also encode this same CDR3. The chain is built from TRBV19 and TRBJ1-3, with D possibly TRBD1 on 6 matching bases. Germline V lookup: CDR1 LNHDA, CDR2 SQIVND (reference sequence). With 6 bases removed from V and 3 bases from J, the gap between germline ends came to 12 bases. The CDR3 sequence is 14 residues long. The CDR3 region has the DNA TGTGCCAGTAGACCGGGACACAGTGGAAACACCATATATTTT. This sequence encodes CASRPGHSGNTIYF.

The V and J genes are TRBV9 and TRBJ1-1, with D unresolved. Germline values: CDR1 SGDLS, CDR2 YYNGEE. This CDR3 comprises 15 residues. V lost 2 bases, J lost 3 bases, and 14 bases lay in between. The CDR3 region is CASSVDGVRDTEAFF. In DNA, the CDR3 is TGTGCCAGCAGCGTCGACGGGGTAAGGGACACTGAAGCTTTCTTT.

The chain recombines TRBV19 with TRBJ1-5; 8 positions agree with TRBD1. The CDR3 covers 16 residues. V was clipped by 3 bases and J by 6 bases; unmatched bases: 10. From germline, CDR1 is LNHDA and CDR2 SQIVND (reference sequence). The CDR3 protein is CASSMGARGPGQPQHF. CDR3 in DNA: TGTGCCAGTAGTATGGGGGCCAGGGGGCCAGGTCAGCCCCAGCATTTT.

This chain uses TRBV30 with TRBJ1-5; tentatively, D is TRBD1 (5 bases). V was shortened by 7 bases and J by 6 bases, with 19 bases between the two germline ends. The CDR3 runs to 14 residues. CDR1 is GTSNPN and CDR2 is SVGIG in the germline V gene (reference sequence). In DNA form, the CDR3 reads TGTGCCTCTAGGAACCCAGGGCTTGGTCAGCCCCAGCATTTT. This translates into CASRNPGLGQPQHF.